Sequencing of this TCR beta chain was carried out in a study of a mutant IDH1 vaccine in newly diagnosed glioma. The time point was: week 47, end of study. The study gave 300 ug of mutant IDH1 20-mer peptide per vaccine dose, with topical imiquimod. This CDR3 region has 15 residues. In germline, CDR1 is MNHEY, CDR2 SMNVEV (reference sequence). V lost 2 bases and J lost 2; bases outside the gene matches: 5. Sequencing used immunoSEQ multiplex PCR; TCRdb keeps in-frame clones, though not all of them. This table has about 84,000 clones, 70% to 90% appearing once. Regarding this clone: The target antigen is unknown.

The chain employs TRBV27 and TRBJ2-7; TRBD1 matches 8 bases. This specimen consisted of PBMCs, obtained from a glioma patient whose treatment included an IDH1 peptide vaccine. The receptor's source is a man aged 35-49 years with glioma. DNA of the CDR3: TGTGCCAGCAGTTTACAGGGGGCGACCCCCTACGAGCAGTACTTC. Protein sequence: CASSLQGATPYEQYF.